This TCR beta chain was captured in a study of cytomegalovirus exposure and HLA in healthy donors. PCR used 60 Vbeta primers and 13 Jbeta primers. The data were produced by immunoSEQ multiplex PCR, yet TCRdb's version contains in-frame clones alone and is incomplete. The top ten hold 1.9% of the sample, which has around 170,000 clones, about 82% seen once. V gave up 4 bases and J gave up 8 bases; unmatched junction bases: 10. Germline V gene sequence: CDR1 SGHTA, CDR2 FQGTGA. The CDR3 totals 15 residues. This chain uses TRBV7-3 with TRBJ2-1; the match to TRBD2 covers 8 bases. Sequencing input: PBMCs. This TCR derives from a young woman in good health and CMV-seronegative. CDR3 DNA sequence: TGTGCCAGCAGCTCGCGGGGGGTATCTGCGGATGAGCAGTTCTTC. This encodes CASSSRGVSADEQFF. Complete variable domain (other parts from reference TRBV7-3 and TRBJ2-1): GAGVSQTPSNKVTEKGKYVELRCDPISGHTALYWYRQSLGQGPEFLIYFQGTGAADDSGLPNDRFFAVRPEGSVSTLKIQRTERGDSAVYLCASSSRGVSADEQFFGPGTRLTVL.